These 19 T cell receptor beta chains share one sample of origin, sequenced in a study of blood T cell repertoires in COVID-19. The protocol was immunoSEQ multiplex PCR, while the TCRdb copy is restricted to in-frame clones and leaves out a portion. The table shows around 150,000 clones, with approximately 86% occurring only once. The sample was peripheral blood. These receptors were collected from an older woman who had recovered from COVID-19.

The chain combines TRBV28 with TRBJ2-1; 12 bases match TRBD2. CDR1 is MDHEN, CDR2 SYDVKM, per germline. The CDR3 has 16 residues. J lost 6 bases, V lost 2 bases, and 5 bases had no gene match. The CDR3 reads CASSLGGLAGINEQFF. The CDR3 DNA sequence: TGTGCCAGCAGTTTAGGCGGACTAGCGGGGATCAATGAGCAGTTCTTC.

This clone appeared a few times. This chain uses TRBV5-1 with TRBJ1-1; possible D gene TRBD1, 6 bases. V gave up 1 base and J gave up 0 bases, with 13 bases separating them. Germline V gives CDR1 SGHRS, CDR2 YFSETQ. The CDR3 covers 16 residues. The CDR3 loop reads CASSLQPAGVNTEAFF. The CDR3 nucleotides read TGCGCCAGCAGCTTGCAGCCCGCAGGGGTGAACACTGAAGCTTTCTTT.

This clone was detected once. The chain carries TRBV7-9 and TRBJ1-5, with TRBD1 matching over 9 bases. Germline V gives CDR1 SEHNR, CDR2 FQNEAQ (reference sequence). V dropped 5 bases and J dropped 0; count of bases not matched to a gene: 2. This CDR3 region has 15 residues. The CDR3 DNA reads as TGTGCCAGCAGCCGGACAGGGGATAGCAATCAGCCCCAGCATTTT. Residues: CASSRTGDSNQPQHF.

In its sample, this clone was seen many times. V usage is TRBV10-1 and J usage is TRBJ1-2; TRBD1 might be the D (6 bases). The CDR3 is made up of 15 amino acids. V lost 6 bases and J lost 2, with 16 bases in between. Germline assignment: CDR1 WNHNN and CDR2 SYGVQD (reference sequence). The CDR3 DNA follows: TGCGCCAGCAGATCAACAGGGTTGGGAAACTATGGCTACACCTTC. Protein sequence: CASRSTGLGNYGYTF.

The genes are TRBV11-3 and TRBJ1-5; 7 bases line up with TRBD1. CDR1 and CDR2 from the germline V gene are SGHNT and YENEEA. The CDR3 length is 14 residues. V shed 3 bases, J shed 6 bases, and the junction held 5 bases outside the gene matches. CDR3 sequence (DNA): TGTGCCAGCAGCTTGGACAGGTTACCTCAGCCCCAGCATTTT. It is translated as CASSLDRLPQPQHF.

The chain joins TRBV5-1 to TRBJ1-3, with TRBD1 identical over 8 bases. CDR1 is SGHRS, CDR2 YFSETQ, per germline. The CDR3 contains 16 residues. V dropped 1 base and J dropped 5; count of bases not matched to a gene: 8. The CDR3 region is CASSLSPTGDRNTIYF. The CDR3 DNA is TGCGCCAGCAGCTTGTCTCCGACAGGGGATAGAAACACCATATATTTT. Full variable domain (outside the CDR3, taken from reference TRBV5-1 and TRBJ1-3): KAGVTQTPRYLIKTRGQQVTLSCSPISGHRSVSWYQQTPGQGLQFLFEYFSETQRNKGNFPGRFSGRQFSNSRSEMNVSTLELGDSALYLCASSLSPTGDRNTIYFGEGSWLTVV.

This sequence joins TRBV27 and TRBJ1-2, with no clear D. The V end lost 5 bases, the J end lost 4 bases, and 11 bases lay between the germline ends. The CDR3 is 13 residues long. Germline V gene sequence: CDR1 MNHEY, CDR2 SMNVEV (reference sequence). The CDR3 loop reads CASSTTAVYGYTF. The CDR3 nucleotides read TGTGCCAGCAGTACAACAGCGGTCTATGGCTACACCTTC.

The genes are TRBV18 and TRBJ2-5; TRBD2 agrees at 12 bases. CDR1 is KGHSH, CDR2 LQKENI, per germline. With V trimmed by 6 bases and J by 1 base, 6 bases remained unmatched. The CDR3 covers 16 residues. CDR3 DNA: TGTGCCAGCTCTCTAGCGGGGGGGCTTCGCCAAGAGACCCAGTACTTC. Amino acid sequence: CASSLAGGLRQETQYF. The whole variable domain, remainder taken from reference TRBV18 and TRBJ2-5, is NAGVMQNPRHLVRRRGQEARLRCSPMKGHSHVYWYRQLPEEGLKFMVYLQKENIIDESGMPKERFSAEFPKEGPSILRIQQVVRGDSAAYFCASSLAGGLRQETQYFGPGTRLLVL.

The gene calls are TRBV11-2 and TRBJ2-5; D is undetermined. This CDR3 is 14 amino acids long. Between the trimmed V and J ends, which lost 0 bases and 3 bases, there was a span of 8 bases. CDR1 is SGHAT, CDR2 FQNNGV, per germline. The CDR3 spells CASSLDMAEETQYF. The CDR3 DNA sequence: TGTGCCAGCAGCTTAGATATGGCAGAAGAGACCCAGTACTTC.

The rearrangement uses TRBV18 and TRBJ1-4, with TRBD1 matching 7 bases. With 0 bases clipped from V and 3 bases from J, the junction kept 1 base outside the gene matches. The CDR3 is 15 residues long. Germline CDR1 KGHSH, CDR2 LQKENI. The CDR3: CASSPPGGPNEKLFF. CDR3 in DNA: TGTGCCAGCTCACCACCAGGGGGCCCTAATGAAAAACTGTTTTTT.

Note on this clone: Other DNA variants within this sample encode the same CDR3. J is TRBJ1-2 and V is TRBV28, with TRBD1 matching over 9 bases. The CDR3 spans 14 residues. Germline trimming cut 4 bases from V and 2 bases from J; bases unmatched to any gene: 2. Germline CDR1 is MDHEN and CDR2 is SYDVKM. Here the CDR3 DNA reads TGTGCCAGCAGTTCGGGACAGGGCAACTATGGCTACACCTTC. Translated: CASSSGQGNYGYTF.

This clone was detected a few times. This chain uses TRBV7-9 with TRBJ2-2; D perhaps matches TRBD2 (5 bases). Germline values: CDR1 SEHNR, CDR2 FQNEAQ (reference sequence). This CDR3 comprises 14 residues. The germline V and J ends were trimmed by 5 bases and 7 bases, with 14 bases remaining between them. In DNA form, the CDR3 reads TGTGCCAGCAGCCCTTCTATCCGGGGCGGGGAGCTGTTTTTT. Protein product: CASSPSIRGGELFF.

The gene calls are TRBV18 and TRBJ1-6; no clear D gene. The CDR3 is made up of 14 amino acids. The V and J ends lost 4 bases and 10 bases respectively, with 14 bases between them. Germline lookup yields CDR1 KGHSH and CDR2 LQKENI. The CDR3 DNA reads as TGTGCCAGCTCACGGGCTGACGGTTGGTCACCCCTCCACTTT. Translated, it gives CASSRADGWSPLHF.

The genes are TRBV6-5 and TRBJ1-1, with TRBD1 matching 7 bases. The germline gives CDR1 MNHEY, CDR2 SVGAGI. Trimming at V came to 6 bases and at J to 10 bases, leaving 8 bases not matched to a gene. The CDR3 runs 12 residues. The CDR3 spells CASRPGQERAFF. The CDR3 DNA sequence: TGTGCCAGCAGACCCGGACAGGAGAGAGCTTTCTTT.

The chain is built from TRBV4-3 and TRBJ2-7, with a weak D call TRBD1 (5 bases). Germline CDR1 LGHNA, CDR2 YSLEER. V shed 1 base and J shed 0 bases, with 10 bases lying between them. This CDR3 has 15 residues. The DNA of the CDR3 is TGCGCCAGCAGCCAAGGGACAAGTAGCTCCTACGAGCAGTACTTC. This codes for CASSQGTSSSYEQYF.

The CDR3, as DNA: TGTGCCACCAGTCGTCCGGGCACCGGGGAGCTGTTTTTT. This codes for CATSRPGTGELFF. This chain joins TRBV24-1 and TRBJ2-2, with D unclear. This CDR3 is built from 13 residues. V was cut by 6 bases and J by 4 bases, with 8 bases left in between. The V gene's germline CDR1 is KGHDR and CDR2 SFDVKD.

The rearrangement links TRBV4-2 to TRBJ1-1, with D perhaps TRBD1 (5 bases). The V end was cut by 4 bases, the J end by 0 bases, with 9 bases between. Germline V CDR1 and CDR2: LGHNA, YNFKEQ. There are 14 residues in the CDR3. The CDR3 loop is CASSPRGLNTEAFF. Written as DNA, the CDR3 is TGTGCCAGCAGCCCAAGGGGATTGAACACTGAAGCTTTCTTT.

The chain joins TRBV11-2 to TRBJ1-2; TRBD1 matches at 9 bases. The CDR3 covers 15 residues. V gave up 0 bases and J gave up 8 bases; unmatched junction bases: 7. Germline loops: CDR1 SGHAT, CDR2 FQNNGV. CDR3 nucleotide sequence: TGTGCCAGCAGCTTAGAAGGGACAGGGATTAAGGGCTACACCTTC. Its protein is CASSLEGTGIKGYTF.

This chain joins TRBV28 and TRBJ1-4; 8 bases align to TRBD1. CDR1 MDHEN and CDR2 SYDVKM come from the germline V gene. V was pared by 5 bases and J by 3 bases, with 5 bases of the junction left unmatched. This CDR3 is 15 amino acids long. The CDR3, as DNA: TGTGCCAGCAGTCTACCACAGGGGGCTAATGAAAAACTGTTTTTT. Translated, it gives CASSLPQGANEKLFF. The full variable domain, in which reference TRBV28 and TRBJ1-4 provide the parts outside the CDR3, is DVKVTQSSRYLVKRTGEKVFLECVQDMDHENMFWYRQDPGLGLRLIYFSYDVKMKEKGDIPEGYSVSREKKERFSLILESASTNQTSMYLCASSLPQGANEKLFFGSGTQLSVL.